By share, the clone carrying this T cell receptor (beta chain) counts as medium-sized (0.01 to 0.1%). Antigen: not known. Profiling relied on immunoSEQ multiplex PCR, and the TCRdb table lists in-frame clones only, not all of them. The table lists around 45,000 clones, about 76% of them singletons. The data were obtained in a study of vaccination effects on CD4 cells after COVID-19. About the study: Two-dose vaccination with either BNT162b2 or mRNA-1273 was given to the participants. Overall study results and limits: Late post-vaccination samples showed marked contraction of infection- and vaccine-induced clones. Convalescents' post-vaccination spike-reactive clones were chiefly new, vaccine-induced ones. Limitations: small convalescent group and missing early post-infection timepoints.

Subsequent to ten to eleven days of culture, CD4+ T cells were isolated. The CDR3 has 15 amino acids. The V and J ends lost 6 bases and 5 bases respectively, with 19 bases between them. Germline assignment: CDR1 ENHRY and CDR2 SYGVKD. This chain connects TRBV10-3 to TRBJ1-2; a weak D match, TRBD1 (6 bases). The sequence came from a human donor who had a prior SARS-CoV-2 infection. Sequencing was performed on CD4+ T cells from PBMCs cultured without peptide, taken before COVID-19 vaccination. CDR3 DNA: TGTGCCATCAGGGATGGGGGCCTAGGGGGATATGGCTACACCTTC. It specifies CAIRDGGLGGYGYTF.